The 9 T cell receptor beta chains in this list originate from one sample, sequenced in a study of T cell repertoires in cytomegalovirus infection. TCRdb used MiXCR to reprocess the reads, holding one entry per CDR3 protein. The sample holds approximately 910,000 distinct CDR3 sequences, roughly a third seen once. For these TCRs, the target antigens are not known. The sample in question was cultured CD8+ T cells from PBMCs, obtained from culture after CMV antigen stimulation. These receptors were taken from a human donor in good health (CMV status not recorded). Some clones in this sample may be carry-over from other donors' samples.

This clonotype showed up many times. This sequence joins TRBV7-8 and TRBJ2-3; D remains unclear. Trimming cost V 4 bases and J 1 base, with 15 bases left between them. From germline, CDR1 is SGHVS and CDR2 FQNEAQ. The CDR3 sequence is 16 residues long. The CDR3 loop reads CASSSLRSWGTDTQYF. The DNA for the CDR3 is TGTGCCAGCAGCTCCTTACGCAGTTGGGGCACAGATACGCAGTATTTT.

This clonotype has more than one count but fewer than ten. For the CDR3, the DNA is TGTGCCAGCAGCCTAGGACTAGCGGGGCCCTTGGGGACCCAGTACTTC. The encoded protein is CASSLGLAGPLGTQYF. The chain couples TRBV7-2 to TRBJ2-5; TRBD2 agrees at 12 bases. From germline, CDR1 is SGHTA and CDR2 FQGNSA. With 5 bases clipped from V and 7 bases from J, the junction kept 11 bases outside the gene matches. The CDR3 extends over 16 amino acids.

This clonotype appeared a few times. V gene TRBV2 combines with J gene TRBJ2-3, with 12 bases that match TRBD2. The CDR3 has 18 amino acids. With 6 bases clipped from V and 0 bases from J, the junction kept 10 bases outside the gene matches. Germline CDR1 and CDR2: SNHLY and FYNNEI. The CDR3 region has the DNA TGTGCCAGCAGCGTTCCACGGACTAGCGGGGCGAGCACAGATACGCAGTATTTT. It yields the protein CASSVPRTSGASTDTQYF.

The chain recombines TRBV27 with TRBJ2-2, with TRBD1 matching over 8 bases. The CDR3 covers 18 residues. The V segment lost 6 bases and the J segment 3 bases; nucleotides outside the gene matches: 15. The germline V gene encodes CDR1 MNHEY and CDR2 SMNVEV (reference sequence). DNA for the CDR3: TGTGCCAGCAGCAGGGACAGGTGGATGGTCAGGGACACCGGGGAGCTGTTTTTT. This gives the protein CASSRDRWMVRDTGELFF.

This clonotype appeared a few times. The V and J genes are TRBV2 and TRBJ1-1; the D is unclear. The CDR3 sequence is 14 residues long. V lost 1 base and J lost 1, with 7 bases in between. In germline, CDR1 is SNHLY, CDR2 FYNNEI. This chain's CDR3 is CASSEVNGNTEAFF. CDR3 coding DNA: TGTGCCAGCAGTGAAGTAAACGGGAACACTGAAGCTTTCTTT.

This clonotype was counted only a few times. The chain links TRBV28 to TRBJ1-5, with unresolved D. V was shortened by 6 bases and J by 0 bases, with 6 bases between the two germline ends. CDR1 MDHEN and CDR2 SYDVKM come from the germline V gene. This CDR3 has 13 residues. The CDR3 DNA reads TGTGCCAGCAGGACACATAGCAATCAGCCCCAGCATTTT. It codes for CASRTHSNQPQHF.

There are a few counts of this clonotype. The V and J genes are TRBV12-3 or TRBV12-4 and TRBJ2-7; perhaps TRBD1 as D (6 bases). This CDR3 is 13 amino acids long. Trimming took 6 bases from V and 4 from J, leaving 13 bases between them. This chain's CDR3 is CASSPGTKYEQYF. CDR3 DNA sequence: TGTGCCAGCAGCCCCGGGACAAAGTACGAGCAGTACTTC.

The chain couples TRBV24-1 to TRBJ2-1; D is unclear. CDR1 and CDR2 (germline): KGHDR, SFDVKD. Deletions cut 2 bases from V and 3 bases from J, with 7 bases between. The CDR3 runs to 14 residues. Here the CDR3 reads CATSDYTDYNEQFF. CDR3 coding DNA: TGTGCCACCAGTGATTACACGGACTACAATGAGCAGTTCTTC.

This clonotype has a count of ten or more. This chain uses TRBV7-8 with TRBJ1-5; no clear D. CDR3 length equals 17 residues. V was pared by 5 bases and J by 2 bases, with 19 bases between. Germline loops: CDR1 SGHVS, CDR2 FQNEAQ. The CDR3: CASSQSAGSWGNQPQHF. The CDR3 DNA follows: TGTGCCAGCAGCCAAAGCGCGGGAAGTTGGGGCAATCAGCCCCAGCATTTT.